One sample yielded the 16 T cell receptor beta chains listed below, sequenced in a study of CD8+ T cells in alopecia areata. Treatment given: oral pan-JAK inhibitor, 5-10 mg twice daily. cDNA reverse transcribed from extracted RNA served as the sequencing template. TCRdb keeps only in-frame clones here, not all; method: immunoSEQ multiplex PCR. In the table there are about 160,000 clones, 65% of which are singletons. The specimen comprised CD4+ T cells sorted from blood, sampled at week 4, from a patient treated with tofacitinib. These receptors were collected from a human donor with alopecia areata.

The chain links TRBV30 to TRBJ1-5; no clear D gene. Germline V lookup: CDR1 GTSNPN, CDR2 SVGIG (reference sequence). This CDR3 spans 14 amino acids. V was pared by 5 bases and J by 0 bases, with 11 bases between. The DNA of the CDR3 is TGTGCCTGGTCGGTCGGGGTTAGCAATCAGCCCCAGCATTTT. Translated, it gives CAWSVGVSNQPQHF.

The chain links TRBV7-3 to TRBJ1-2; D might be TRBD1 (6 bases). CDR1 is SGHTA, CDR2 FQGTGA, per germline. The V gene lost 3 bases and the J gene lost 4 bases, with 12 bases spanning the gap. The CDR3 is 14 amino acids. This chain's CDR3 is CASSLDSQGYGYTF. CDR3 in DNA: TGTGCCAGCAGCTTGGACAGTCAGGGCTATGGCTACACCTTC.

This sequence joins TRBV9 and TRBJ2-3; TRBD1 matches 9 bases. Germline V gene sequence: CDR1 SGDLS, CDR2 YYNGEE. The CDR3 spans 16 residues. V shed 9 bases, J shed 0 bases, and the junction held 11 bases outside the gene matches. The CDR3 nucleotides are TGTGCCACCCACCCGCAGGACAGGGGAAGCACAGATACGCAGTATTTT. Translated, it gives CATHPQDRGSTDTQYF.

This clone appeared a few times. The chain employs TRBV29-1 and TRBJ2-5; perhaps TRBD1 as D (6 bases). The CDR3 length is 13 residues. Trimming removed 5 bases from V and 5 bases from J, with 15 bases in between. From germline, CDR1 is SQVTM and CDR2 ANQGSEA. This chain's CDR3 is CSVLGTPGETQYF. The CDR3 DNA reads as TGCAGCGTTCTCGGGACACCAGGGGAGACCCAGTACTTC.

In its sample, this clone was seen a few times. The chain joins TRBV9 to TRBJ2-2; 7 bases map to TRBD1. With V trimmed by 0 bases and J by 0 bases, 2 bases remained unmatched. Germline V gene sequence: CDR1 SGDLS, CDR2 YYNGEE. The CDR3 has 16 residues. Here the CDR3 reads CASSVDGQANTGELFF. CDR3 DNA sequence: TGTGCCAGCAGCGTAGACGGACAGGCGAACACCGGGGAGCTGTTTTTT.

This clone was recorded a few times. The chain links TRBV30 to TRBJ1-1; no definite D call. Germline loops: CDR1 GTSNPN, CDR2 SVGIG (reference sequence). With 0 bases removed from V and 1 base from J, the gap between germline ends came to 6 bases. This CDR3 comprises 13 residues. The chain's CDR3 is CAWSVWRNTEAFF. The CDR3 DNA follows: TGTGCCTGGAGTGTATGGAGGAACACTGAAGCTTTCTTT.

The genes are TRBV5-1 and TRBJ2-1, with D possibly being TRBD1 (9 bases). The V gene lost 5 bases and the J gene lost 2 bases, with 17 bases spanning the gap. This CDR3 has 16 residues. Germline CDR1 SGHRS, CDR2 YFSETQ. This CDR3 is CASSREGQGTYNEQFF. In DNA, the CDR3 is TGCGCCAGCAGTCGGGAGGGACAGGGAACCTACAATGAGCAGTTCTTC.

The DNA of the CDR3 is TGTGCCACCAGGGCAGGGAGGAAAGATGGCTACACCTTC. Translating gives CATRAGRKDGYTF. The V gene is TRBV15, the J gene TRBJ1-2; tentative D call: TRBD1 (5 bases). Per germline, CDR1 LNHNV and CDR2 YYDKDF (reference sequence). CDR3 length: 13 amino acids. The V and J ends lost 6 bases and 6 bases respectively, with 14 bases between them.

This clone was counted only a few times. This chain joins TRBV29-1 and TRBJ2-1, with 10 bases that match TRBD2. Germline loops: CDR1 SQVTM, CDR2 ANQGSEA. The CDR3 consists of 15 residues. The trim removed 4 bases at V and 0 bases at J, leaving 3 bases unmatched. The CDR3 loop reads CSVVERGGSYNEQFF. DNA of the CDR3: TGCAGCGTTGTTGAGCGGGGGGGCTCCTACAATGAGCAGTTCTTC.

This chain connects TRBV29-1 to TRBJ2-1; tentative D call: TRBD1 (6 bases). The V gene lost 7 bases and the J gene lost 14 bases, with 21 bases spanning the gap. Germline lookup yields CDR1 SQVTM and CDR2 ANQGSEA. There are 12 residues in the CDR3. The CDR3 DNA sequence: TGCAGCGCCCAAGACGGGGCCCCAGGGGAGTTCTTC. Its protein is CSAQDGAPGEFF.

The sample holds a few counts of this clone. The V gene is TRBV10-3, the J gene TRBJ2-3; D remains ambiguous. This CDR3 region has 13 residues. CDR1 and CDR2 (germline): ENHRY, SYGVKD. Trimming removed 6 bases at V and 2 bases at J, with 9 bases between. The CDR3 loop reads CAIRGLDTDTQYF. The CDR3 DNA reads TGTGCCATCAGAGGTTTGGACACAGATACGCAGTATTTT.

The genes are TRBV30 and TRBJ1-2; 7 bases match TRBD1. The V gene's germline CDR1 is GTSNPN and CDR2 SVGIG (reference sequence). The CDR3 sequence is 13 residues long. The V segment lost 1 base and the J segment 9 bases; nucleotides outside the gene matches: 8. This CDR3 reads CAWSGGQAFSYTF. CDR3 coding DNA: TGTGCCTGGAGTGGAGGACAGGCATTTAGCTACACCTTC.

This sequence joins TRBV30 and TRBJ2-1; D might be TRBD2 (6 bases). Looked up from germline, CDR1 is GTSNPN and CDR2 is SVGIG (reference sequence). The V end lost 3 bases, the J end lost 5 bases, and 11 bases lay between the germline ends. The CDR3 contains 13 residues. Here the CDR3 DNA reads TGTGCCTGGAGCGGGGGTCTCCACAATGAGCAGTTCTTC. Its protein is CAWSGGLHNEQFF.

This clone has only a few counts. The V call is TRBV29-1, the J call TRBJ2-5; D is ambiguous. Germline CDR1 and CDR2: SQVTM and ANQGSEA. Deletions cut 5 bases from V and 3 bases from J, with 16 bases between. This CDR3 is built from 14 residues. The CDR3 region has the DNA TGCAGCGTTCGACCCTTATCGGTGGAAGAGACCCAGTACTTC. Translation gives CSVRPLSVEETQYF.

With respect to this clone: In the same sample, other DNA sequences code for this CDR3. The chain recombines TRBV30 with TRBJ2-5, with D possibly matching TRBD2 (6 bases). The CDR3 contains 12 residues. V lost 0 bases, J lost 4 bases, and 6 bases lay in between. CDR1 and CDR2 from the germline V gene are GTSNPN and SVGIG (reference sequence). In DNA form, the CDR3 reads TGTGCCTGGAGTGTGGGAGGAGAGACCCAGTACTTC. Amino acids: CAWSVGGETQYF.

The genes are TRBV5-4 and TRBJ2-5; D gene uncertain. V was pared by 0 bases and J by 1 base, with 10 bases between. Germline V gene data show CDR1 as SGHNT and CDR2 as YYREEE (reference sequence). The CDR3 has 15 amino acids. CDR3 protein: CASSLAAALQETQYF. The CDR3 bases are TGTGCCAGCAGCTTGGCGGCAGCTCTCCAAGAGACCCAGTACTTC. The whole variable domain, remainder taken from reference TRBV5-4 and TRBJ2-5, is ETGVTQSPTHLIKTRGQQVTLRCSSQSGHNTVSWYQQALGQGPQFIFQYYREEENGRGNFPPRFSGLQFPNYSSELNVNALELDDSALYLCASSLAAALQETQYFGPGTRLLVL.